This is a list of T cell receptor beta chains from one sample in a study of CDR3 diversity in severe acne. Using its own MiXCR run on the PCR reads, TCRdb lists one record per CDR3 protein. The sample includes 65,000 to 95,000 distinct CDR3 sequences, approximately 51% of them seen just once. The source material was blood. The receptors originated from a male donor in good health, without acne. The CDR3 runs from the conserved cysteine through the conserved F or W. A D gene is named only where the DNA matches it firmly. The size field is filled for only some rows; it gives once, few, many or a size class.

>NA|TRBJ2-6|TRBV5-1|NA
TGCGCCAGCCTAAGCTCTGGGGCCAACGTCCTGACTTTC
CASLSSGANVLTF
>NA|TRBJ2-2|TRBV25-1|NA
TGTGCCAGCATGGGGAGAGGAACCGGGGAGCTGTTTTTT
CASMGRGTGELFF
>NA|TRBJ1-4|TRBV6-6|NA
TGTGCCAGCAGTCCCCAGGCGGAGAATGAAAAACTGTTTTTT
CASSPQAENEKLFF
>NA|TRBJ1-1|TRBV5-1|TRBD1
TGCGCCAGCAGCCCAGGGGGCTCGGTCACTGAAGCTTTCTTT
CASSPGGSVTEAFF
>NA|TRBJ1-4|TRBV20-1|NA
TGCAGTGCTAGGGGGGTTGGGGAAAAACTGTTTTTT
CSARGVGEKLFF
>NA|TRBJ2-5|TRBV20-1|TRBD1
TGCAGTGCCCCCGGGACAGGGGGAGAACAAGAGACCCAGTACTTC
CSAPGTGGEQETQYF
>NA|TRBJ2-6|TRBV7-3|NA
TGTGCCAGCAGCCCGGATGCTGGGGCCAACGTCCTGACTTTC
CASSPDAGANVLTF
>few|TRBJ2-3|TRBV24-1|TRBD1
TGTGCCACCAGTGAGGGACAGTCGGCAGATACGCAGTATTTT
CATSEGQSADTQYF
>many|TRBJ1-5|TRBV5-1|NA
TGCGCCAGCAACACTTCTAGCAATCAGCCCCAGCATTTT
CASNTSSNQPQHF
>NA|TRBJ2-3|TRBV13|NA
TGTGCCAGCAGCTACTTGCATAGCACAGATACGCAGTATTTT
CASSYLHSTDTQYF
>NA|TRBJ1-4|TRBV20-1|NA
TGCAGTGCCGGAGACGGGGGCACTAATGAAAAACTGTTTTTT
CSAGDGGTNEKLFF
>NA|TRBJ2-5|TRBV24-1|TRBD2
TGTGCCACCAGTGATTCTAGCGGGAGGACGGAGACCCAGTACTTC
CATSDSSGRTETQYF
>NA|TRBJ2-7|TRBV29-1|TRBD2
TGCAGCGCCCGGGGACTAGCGGGGTTCGAGCAGTACTTC
CSARGLAGFEQYF
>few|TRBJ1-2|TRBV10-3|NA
TGTGCCATCAGGCAACAGGACCTAGGCTATGGCTACACCTTC
CAIRQQDLGYGYTF
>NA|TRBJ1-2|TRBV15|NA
TGTGCCACCAGCAGAGAAGCTTTGGACTATGGCTACACCTTC
CATSREALDYGYTF
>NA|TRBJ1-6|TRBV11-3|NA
TGTGCCAGCAGCTTAGTCCAGCTGGGACCCCTCCACTTT
CASSLVQLGPLHF
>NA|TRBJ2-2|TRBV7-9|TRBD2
TGTGCCAGCAGCCGCGGGACTAGTTGGTCCGGGGAGCTGTTTTTT
CASSRGTSWSGELFF
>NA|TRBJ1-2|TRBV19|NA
TGTGCCAGTAGCGCAGGGCCTCAAGGCTACACCTTC
CASSAGPQGYTF
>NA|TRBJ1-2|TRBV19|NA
TGTGCCAGTAGTACCGGGATCAACTATGGCTACACCTTC
CASSTGINYGYTF
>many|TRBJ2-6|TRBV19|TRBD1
TGTGCCAGTAGTTTGAGGGGGCCCTCTGGGGCCAACGTCCTGACTTTC
CASSLRGPSGANVLTF
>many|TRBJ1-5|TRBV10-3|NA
TGTGCCATCAGTGAGGATATATCTGGGGCCCAGCATTTT
CAISEDISGAQHF
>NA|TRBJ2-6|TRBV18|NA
TGTGCCAGCTCACCAGGGGGCGGCGGGGCCAACGTCCTGACTTTC
CASSPGGGGANVLTF
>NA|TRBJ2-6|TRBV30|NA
TGTGCCTGGAGTGGGACCTCTGGGGCCAACGTCCTGACTTTC
CAWSGTSGANVLTF
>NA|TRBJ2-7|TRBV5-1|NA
TGCGCCAGCAGCTTGGGATCCAGGGGTTCCGGGGAGCTGTACTTC
CASSLGSRGSGELYF
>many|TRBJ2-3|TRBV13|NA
TGTGCCAGCAGCTTAGGGGGGGCCGGAGATACGCAGTATTTT
CASSLGGAGDTQYF
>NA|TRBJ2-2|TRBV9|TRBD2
TGTGCCGGCAGCGTCGGACTAGCGGGACTTTACACCGGGGAGCTGTTTTTT
CAGSVGLAGLYTGELFF
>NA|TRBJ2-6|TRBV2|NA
TGTGCCAGCATCTTCGGGACCTCTGGGGCCAACGTCCTGACTTTC
CASIFGTSGANVLTF
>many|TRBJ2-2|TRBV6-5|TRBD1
TGTGCCAGCAGTCGCGACAGGGGGCTTGTTTCGCGCGGAGATAAGGGCGCCGGGGAGCTGTTTTTT
CASSRDRGLVSRGDKGAGELFF
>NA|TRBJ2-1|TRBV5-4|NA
TGTGCCAGCAGCTTGCCAGGGCCAGGAGGCTACAATGAGCAGTTCTTC
CASSLPGPGGYNEQFF
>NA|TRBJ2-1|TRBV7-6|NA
TGTGCCAGCAGCAGACCGGTAGAGGGGACCTACAATGAGCAGTTCTTC
CASSRPVEGTYNEQFF
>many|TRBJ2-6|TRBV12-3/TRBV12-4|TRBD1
TGTGCCAGCAGTCCCCAGGGGGCGGGTTCTGGGGCCAACGTCCTGACTTTC
CASSPQGAGSGANVLTF
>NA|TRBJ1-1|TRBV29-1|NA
TGCAGCGTTGATCTGGGGTACACTGAAGCTTTCTTT
CSVDLGYTEAFF
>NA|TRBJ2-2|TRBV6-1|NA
TGTGCCAGCACTAATTCCGGGGAGCTGTTTTTT
CASTNSGELFF
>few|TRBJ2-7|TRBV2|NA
TGTGCCAGCAGTTCCCGACCGCTCTACGAGCAGTACTTC
CASSSRPLYEQYF
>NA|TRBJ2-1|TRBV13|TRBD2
TGTGCCAGCAGCTCCCGGACTAGCGGGAGGACTGAGCAGTTCTTC
CASSSRTSGRTEQFF
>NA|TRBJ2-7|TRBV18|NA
TGTGCCAGCTCAGCGGACAGTACCTCCTACGAGCAGTACTTC
CASSADSTSYEQYF
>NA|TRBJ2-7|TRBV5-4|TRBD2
TGTGCCAGCAGCCGGGGGGACTCCTACGAGCAGTACTTC
CASSRGDSYEQYF
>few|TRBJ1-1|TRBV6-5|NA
TGTGCCAGCAGTTACTCGGGCAGGACCGGTGAAGCTTTCTTT
CASSYSGRTGEAFF
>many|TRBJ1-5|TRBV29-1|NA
TGCAGCGTTGGGGATCAGCCCCAGCATTTT
CSVGDQPQHF